The 8 T cell receptor beta chains below come from one sample, sequenced in a study of T cells after somatic rescue of genetic block. Using immunoSEQ multiplex PCR, the repertoire was profiled, and TCRdb retains in-frame clones only, with some absent. The sample includes about 120,000 clones, 90% to 95% of them seen just once. The sequencing input was peripheral blood mononuclear cells (PBMCs). These receptors were obtained from a woman aged 18-29 years.

This clone was recorded only once. CDR3 sequence reads: CASSYAGQGSGNTIYF. The CDR3 coding sequence is TGTGCCAGCAGTTACGCGGGGCAGGGCTCTGGAAACACCATATATTTT. The rearrangement uses TRBV6-5 and TRBJ1-3; tentatively, D is TRBD1 (5 bases). Per the germline V gene, CDR1 is MNHEY and CDR2 is SVGAGI. There are 16 residues in the CDR3. Trimming pared 2 bases from V and 0 bases from J, leaving 11 bases between.

This chain connects TRBV7-9 to TRBJ2-3, with D possibly TRBD1 on 6 matching bases. Trimming cost V 1 base and J 2 bases, with 10 bases left between them. The CDR3 has 15 residues. Per germline, CDR1 SEHNR and CDR2 FQNEAQ (reference sequence). CDR3 loop: CASSLGDTFTDTQYF. The CDR3 DNA reads as TGTGCCAGCAGCTTAGGGGACACCTTCACAGATACGCAGTATTTT.

The chain carries TRBV5-1 and TRBJ1-6; D possibly corresponds to TRBD1 (5 bases). Trimming pared 3 bases from V and 10 bases from J, leaving 14 bases between. The CDR3 loop spans 14 amino acids. CDR1 is SGHRS and CDR2 is YFSETQ in the germline V gene. This CDR3 reads CASSWGGAESPLHF. The CDR3 nucleotides read TGCGCCAGCAGCTGGGGCGGGGCAGAATCACCCCTCCACTTT.

The chain carries TRBV30 and TRBJ1-1, with unresolved D. From germline, CDR1 is GTSNPN and CDR2 SVGIG (reference sequence). There are 13 residues in the CDR3. V lost 3 bases, J lost 1 base, and 9 bases lay in between. The CDR3 sequence: CAWRLYKNTEAFF. For the CDR3, the DNA is TGTGCCTGGAGACTCTATAAGAACACTGAAGCTTTCTTT.

This chain joins TRBV30 and TRBJ2-5; 7 bases match TRBD1. This CDR3 comprises 14 residues. The ends lost 3 bases at V and 1 base at J; junction bases unmatched: 5. The V gene's germline CDR1 is GTSNPN and CDR2 SVGIG (reference sequence). The CDR3 DNA reads as TGTGCCTGGAGCTCAGGGGGTAGCCAAGAGACCCAGTACTTC. The encoded protein is CAWSSGGSQETQYF.

The chain carries TRBV7-2 and TRBJ2-1, with a weak D call TRBD1 (5 bases). Trimming took off 0 bases at V and 0 bases at J, with 12 bases between the two ends. The CDR3 contains 17 residues. Germline V gene sequence: CDR1 SGHTA, CDR2 FQGNSA. The CDR3 loop is CASSLAQGISSYNEQFF. CDR3 in DNA: TGTGCCAGCAGCTTAGCTCAGGGCATTAGCTCCTACAATGAGCAGTTCTTC.

The chain couples TRBV7-3 to TRBJ2-3; 7 bases are shared with TRBD1. V trimming: 5 bases; J trimming: 3 bases; junction bases outside the gene matches: 8. CDR3 length: 15 amino acids. Looked up from germline, CDR1 is SGHTA and CDR2 is FQGTGA. CDR3 sequence: CASSPQGRSTDTQYF. CDR3 sequence (DNA): TGTGCCAGCAGCCCACAGGGGAGAAGTACAGATACGCAGTATTTT.

The CDR3: CASSFVGGLDNEQFF. The CDR3 nucleotides are TGTGCCAGCAGTTTTGTGGGGGGACTTGACAATGAGCAGTTCTTC. This chain uses TRBV28 with TRBJ2-1; D is perhaps TRBD2 (6 bases). Looked up from germline, CDR1 is MDHEN and CDR2 is SYDVKM. V lost 3 bases and J lost 5, with 14 bases in between. The CDR3 has 15 residues.